This T cell receptor (beta chain) stems from a study of blood T cell repertoires in COVID-19. Study background: The recovered donors of Cohort 3 showed two negative PCRs, clearance, or symptom resolution. PBMCs, B-cell-depleted T cells, or T cells were the source of the cDNA or gDNA that made up the material.

In this sample, this clone turned up once. In the original workflow: Scientists estimated how many nucleated cells there were by amplifying reference gene primers. The protocol was immunoSEQ multiplex PCR, while the TCRdb copy is restricted to in-frame clones and leaves out a portion. D and trimming come from the DNA, and the V and J calls and clone size come from that table. The sample includes roughly 230,000 clones, about nine tenths of them seen just once. Clinical history reported by participants formed the basis on which cohorts were assigned. The CDR3 runs 15 residues. V dropped 2 bases and J dropped 3 bases, with 11 bases sitting between them. Germline assignment: CDR1 MNHEY and CDR2 SMNVEV (reference sequence).

This receptor was obtained from a man younger than 45 in a cohort exposed to, infected with or recovered from COVID-19 (not recorded which). V and J are TRBV27 and TRBJ1-5, with D possibly being TRBD1 (5 bases). The specimen sequenced was PBMCs or T cells enriched from blood (not recorded which). The CDR3 sequence: CASSLSRAFNQPQHF. The DNA for the CDR3 is TGTGCCAGCAGTTTAAGCAGGGCCTTCAATCAGCCCCAGCATTTT.